This T cell receptor beta chain is from a study of blood T cell repertoires in COVID-19. Study-level background: T cells, B-cell-depleted T cells, or PBMCs supplied cDNA or gDNA.

The authors' processing: Amplifying reference gene primers gave estimates of nucleated cell counts. Sequenced by immunoSEQ multiplex PCR; TCRdb stores in-frame clones only, minus some. That table supplies the V and J calls and clone size; D and trimming were determined from the DNA. This repertoire shows about 200,000 clones, approximately 90% found once; its top ten account for about 1.3%. Per the germline V gene, CDR1 is LGHDT and CDR2 is YNNKEL (reference sequence). The trim removed 2 bases at V and 4 bases at J, leaving 10 bases unmatched. The CDR3 totals 16 residues. Sequencing was done on a sample of peripheral blood. This receptor was taken from a man aged 25-40 years with acute or convalescent COVID-19. The chain combines TRBV3-1 (or the pseudogene TRBV3-2) with TRBJ2-7; TRBD2 matches 8 bases. The DNA for the CDR3 is TGTGCCAGCAGCCAAAACTCCGGGAGGGGTAGGTACGAGCAGTACTTC. This translates into CASSQNSGRGRYEQYF.